This entry lists 3 T cell receptor beta chains sequenced from one sample in a study of cytomegalovirus exposure and HLA in healthy donors. PCR involved 60 Vbeta and 13 Jbeta primers. The table came from immunoSEQ multiplex PCR; TCRdb's copy has only in-frame clones and leaves some out. The table shows approximately 170,000 clones, with around 83% occurring only once. Material for sequencing was PBMCs. The receptors derive from a man between 45 and 60 years old in good health and CMV-seropositive.

The V and J genes are TRBV28 and TRBJ2-7; 13 bases map to TRBD2. This CDR3 region has 15 residues. The trim removed 5 bases at V and 2 bases at J, leaving 3 bases unmatched. CDR1 is MDHEN, CDR2 SYDVKM, per germline. The DNA for the CDR3 is TGTGCCAGCAGTCCTGGGACTAGCGGGGCCTACGAGCAGTACTTC. Its protein is CASSPGTSGAYEQYF.

This clone appeared once. The chain links TRBV12-5 to TRBJ1-1; a weak D match, TRBD1 (5 bases). Trimming pared 4 bases from V and 1 base from J, leaving 10 bases between. CDR3 length: 14 amino acids. Germline V lookup: CDR1 LGHNT, CDR2 FRNRAP. Here the CDR3 reads CASGWGTENTEAFF. The CDR3 DNA follows: TGTGCTAGTGGTTGGGGCACGGAGAACACTGAAGCTTTCTTT. The full variable domain, completed using reference TRBV12-5 and TRBJ1-1, is DARVTQTPRHKVTEMGQEVTMRCQPILGHNTVFWYRQTMMQGLELLAYFRNRAPLDDSGMPKDRFSAEMPDATLATLKIQPSEPRDSAVYFCASGWGTENTEAFFGQGTRLTVV.

This clone occurred a few times. This chain uses TRBV7-3 with TRBJ1-5; 7 nucleotides match TRBD1. Germline assignment: CDR1 SGHTA and CDR2 FQGTGA. Trimming at V came to 4 bases and at J to 4 bases, leaving 1 base not matched to a gene. The CDR3 has 13 residues. The CDR3 DNA reads TGTGCCAGCAGCTCGGACAGGAATCAGCCCCAGCATTTT. The encoded protein is CASSSDRNQPQHF.